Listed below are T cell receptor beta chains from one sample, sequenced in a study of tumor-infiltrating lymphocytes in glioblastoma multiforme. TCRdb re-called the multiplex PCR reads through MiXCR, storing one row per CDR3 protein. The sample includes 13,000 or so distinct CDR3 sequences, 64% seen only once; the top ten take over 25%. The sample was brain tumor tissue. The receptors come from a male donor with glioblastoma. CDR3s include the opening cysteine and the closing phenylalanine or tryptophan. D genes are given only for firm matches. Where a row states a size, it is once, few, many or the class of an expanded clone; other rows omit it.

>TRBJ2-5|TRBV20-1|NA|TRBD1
CSAQTGQQETQYF
TGCAGTGCCCAAACGGGACAGCAAGAGACCCAGTACTTC
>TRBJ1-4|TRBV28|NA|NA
CASLGGTNEKPFF
TGTGCCAGTCTGGGAGGGACTAATGAAAAACCCTTTTTT
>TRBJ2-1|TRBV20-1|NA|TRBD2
CSVSRPGLAGMNEQFF
TGTAGTGTTAGTCGGCCGGGACTAGCGGGAATGAATGAGCAGTTCTTC
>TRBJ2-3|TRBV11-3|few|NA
CASSFESHTDTQYF
TGTGCCAGCAGCTTTGAGAGTCACACAGATACGCAGTATTTT
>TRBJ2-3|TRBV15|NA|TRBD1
CATSTPRTGGLSTDTQYF
TGTGCCACCAGCACCCCAAGGACAGGGGGATTGAGCACAGATACGCAGTATTTT
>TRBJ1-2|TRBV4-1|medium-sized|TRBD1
CASKYGTGDGYTF
TGCGCCAGCAAATACGGGACAGGGGATGGCTACACCTTC
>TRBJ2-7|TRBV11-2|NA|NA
CASSRTNSYEQYF
TGTGCCAGCAGCCGTACTAACTCCTACGAGCAGTACTTC
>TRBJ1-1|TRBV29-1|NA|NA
CSVKNREGTEAFF
TGCAGCGTCAAGAACAGGGAGGGCACTGAAGCTTTCTTT
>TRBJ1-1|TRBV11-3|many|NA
CASSLDGAEAFF
TGTGCCAGCAGCTTAGATGGTGCTGAAGCTTTCTTT
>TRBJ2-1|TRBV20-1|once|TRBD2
CIALGTSGRKYNEQFF
TGCATTGCCCTGGGGACTAGCGGGAGGAAATACAATGAGCAGTTCTTC
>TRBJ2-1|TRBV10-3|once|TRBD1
CAISGLGPQGVHEQLF
TGTGCCATCAGTGGTCTCGGACCACAGGGGGTGCATGAGCAGCTCTTC
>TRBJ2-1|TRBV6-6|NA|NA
CASSYTYNEQFF
TGTGCCAGCAGTTACACCTACAATGAGCAGTTCTTC
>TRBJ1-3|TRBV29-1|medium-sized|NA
CSVEIGQRNTIYF
TGCAGCGTTGAAATCGGGCAGCGAAACACCATATATTTT
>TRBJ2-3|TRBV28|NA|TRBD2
CASSSLTSGSTDAQYF
TGTGCCAGCAGTTCGCTGACTAGCGGGAGCACAGATGCACAGTATTTT
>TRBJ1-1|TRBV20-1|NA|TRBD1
CSARGLRDREVNTEAFF
TGCAGTGCTAGAGGTTTAAGGGACAGGGAGGTGAACACTGAAGCTTTCTTT
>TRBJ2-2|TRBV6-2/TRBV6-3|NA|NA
CASKAGTQTTGELFF
TGTGCCAGCAAAGCCGGGACTCAAACTACCGGGGAGCTGTTTTTT
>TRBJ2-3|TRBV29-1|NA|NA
CSVESRLAGNTDTQYF
TGCAGCGTTGAATCTCGACTTGCGGGGAACACAGATACGCAGTATTTT
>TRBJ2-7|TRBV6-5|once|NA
CASYSMHQAHEQYF
TGTGCCAGTTACTCGATGCATCAGGCCCACGAGCAGTACTTC
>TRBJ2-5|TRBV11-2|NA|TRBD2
CASTPNAGGQETQNF
TGTGCCAGCACTCCTAACGCGGGAGGCCAAGAGACCCAGAACTTC
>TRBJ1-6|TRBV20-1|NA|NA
CSARGRGSVNSPLFF
TGCAGTGCTAGAGGGCGGGGGTCCGTGAATTCTCCCCTCTTCTTT
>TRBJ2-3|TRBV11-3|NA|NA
CASRGISTDTQYF
TGTGCCAGCAGAGGAATTAGCACAGATACGCAGTATTTT
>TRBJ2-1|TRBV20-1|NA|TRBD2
CSATREGTINEQFF
TGCAGTGCGACGCGGGAGGGTACTATCAATGAGCAGTTCTTC
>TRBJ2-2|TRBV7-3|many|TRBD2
CASSPSGTGELFF
TGTGCCAGCAGTCCTAGCGGGACCGGGGAGCTGTTTTTT
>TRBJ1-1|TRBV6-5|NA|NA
CASNLPEGGGDFF
TGTGCCAGCAATTTACCCGAGGGGGGAGGTGATTTCTTT
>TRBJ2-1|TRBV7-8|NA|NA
CANSQKFGGYSEQFF
TGTGCCAACAGCCAGAAGTTCGGGGGCTACAGTGAGCAGTTCTTC
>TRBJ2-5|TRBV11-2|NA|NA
CANSTAGAQETQYF
TGTGCCAACAGCACGGCGGGGGCACAAGAGACCCAATACTTC
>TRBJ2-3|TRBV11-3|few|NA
CASSLDESPGNTDTQYF
TGTGCCAGCAGCTTAGATGAGAGCCCGGGGAACACAGATACGCAGTATTTT
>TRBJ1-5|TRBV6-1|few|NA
CASSLERGRTYNQPQHF
TGTGCCAGCAGCCTTGAAAGAGGGCGGACCTACAATCAGCCACAGCATTTT
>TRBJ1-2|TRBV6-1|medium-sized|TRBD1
CASSEDRGGGYYGYTF
TGTGCCAGCAGTGAAGACAGGGGTGGGGGATACTATGGCTACACCTTC
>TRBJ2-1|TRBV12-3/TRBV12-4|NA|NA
CASSPRAFEQQFF
TGTGCCAGTAGTCCCCGGGCCTTTGAACAGCAGTTCTTC
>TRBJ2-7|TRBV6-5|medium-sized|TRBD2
CASSSSRLAGRYEQYF
TGTGCCAGCAGTTCCAGCAGACTAGCGGGCCGCTACGAGCAGTACTTC
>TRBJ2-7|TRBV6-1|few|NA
CASSEVSGSSYEQYF
TGTGCCAGCAGTGAAGTGTCGGGGAGCTCCTACGAGCAGTACTTC
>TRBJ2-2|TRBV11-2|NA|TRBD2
CASTPPFGQGLAVNTGELFF
TGTGCTAGCACCCCCCCATTTGGCCAAGGGCTAGCGGTAAACACCGGGGAGCTGTTTTTT
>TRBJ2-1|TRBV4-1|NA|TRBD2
CASSSGTRSRDEQFF
TGCGCCAGCAGCTCCGGGACTAGGTCTAGGGATGAGCAGTTCTTT
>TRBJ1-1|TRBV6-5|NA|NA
CASSRGRETEAFF
TGTGCCAGCTCTCGAGGAAGGGAGACTGAGGCTTTCTTT
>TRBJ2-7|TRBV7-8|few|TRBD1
CGNSPVTGTGLSEQYF
TGTGGCAACAGCCCCGTAACCGGGACAGGGCTTTCCGAGCAGTACTTC
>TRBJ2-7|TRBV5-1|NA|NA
CAGSLEGTLGLVKQYF
TGCGCCGGCAGCTTGGAAGGGACCCTAGGTCTGGTCAAGCAGTACTTC
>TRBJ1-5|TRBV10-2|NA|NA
CASRGAGRNQPQQF
TGCGCCAGTAGGGGGGCAGGGCGCAATCAGCCCCAACAGTTT
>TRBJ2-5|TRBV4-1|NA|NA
CASSQDSGGAETRYF
TGCGCCAGCAGCCAAGATTCAGGGGGGGCGGAGACCCGGTACTTT
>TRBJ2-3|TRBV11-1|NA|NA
CASSLWAYTDTQYF
TGTGCCAGCAGCTTATGGGCCTACACAGATACGCAGTATTTT
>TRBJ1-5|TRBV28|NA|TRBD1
CAVSLGGTGGNQPQHF
TGTGCCGTCAGTTTAGGGGGGACAGGGGGCAATCAGCCCCAGCATTTT